The present TCR beta chain was sequenced within a study of OX40 agonist ivuxolimab in advanced cancers. Study-level findings and limits: Dosing at 0.1 to 3.0 mg/kg was accompanied by clonal expansion of CD4+ and CD8+ blood T cells by week 6.

The table came from immunoSEQ multiplex PCR; TCRdb's copy has only in-frame clones and leaves some out. This table has roughly 40,000 clones, approximately 91% appearing once. Concerning this clone itself: What it recognizes is unknown.

J gave up 2 bases and V 5 bases, and 4 bases lay outside the gene matches. The germline CDR1 and CDR2 sequences are MDHEN and SYDVKM. The CDR3 contains 15 residues. V and J are TRBV28 and TRBJ2-7; 12 bases map to TRBD2. The sequence derives from an adult with an advanced solid tumor such as melanoma, head and neck, liver or kidney cancer. The sample in question was CD4+ or CD8+ T cells sorted from blood, obtained in a trial of the OX40 agonist ivuxolimab. CDR3 in amino acids: CASSRLAGATYEQYF. CDR3 sequence (DNA): TGTGCCAGCAGTCGACTAGCGGGGGCTACCTACGAGCAGTACTTC.